A single sample is the source of the 8 T cell receptor beta chains below, sequenced in a study of cytomegalovirus exposure and HLA in healthy donors. The PCR ran on 60 Vbeta and 13 Jbeta primers. TCRdb's copy holds only in-frame clones and misses some; the assay was immunoSEQ multiplex PCR. The sample lists some 120,000 clones; roughly three quarters were seen once. The specimen was PBMCs. These TCRs come from a man between 18 and 29 years old in good health and CMV-seronegative.

The V and J genes are TRBV18 and TRBJ2-5; 7 nucleotides align to TRBD2. Germline V gives CDR1 KGHSH, CDR2 LQKENI. This CDR3 comprises 13 residues. The V and J ends lost 2 bases and 5 bases, in that order; junction bases with no gene match: 2. This CDR3 is CASSPRGGETQYF. The CDR3 DNA sequence: TGTGCCAGCTCACCAAGGGGAGGGGAGACCCAGTACTTC.

The chain links TRBV5-1 to TRBJ2-1; 9 bases map to TRBD1. This CDR3 has 16 amino acids. V trimming: 5 bases; J trimming: 2 bases; junction bases outside the gene matches: 8. CDR1 and CDR2 (germline): SGHRS, YFSETQ. CDR3 sequence reads: CASRAYGTGTYNEQFF. CDR3 DNA: TGCGCCAGCAGGGCCTACGGGACAGGGACCTACAATGAGCAGTTCTTC.

The rearrangement joins TRBV28 to TRBJ2-2, with TRBD2 identical over 9 bases. Trimming took 3 bases from V and 5 from J; bases not matched to a gene: 16. CDR3 size: 19 residues. Germline loops: CDR1 MDHEN, CDR2 SYDVKM. For the CDR3, the DNA is TGTGCCAGCAGTTTGCCTAGCGGGGCCGTCGAGAGGAGTACCGGGGAGCTGTTTTTT. Protein: CASSLPSGAVERSTGELFF.

The chain recombines TRBV19 with TRBJ1-4, with 10 bases fitting TRBD1. CDR3 length: 13 residues. V was pared by 8 bases and J by 12 bases, with 9 bases of the junction left unmatched. Germline V gene sequence: CDR1 LNHDA, CDR2 SQIVND (reference sequence). For the CDR3, the DNA is TGTGCCAGTTCGGGACAGGGGAATAGAGAACTGTTTTTT. This gives the protein CASSGQGNRELFF.

The chain employs TRBV18 and TRBJ2-7; no reliable D call. Germline assignment: CDR1 KGHSH and CDR2 LQKENI. The CDR3 is made up of 15 amino acids. Trimming took off 3 bases at V and 0 bases at J, with 12 bases between the two ends. Written as DNA, the CDR3 is TGTGCCAGCTCACCCGGAATTGGAGCCTCCTACGAGCAGTACTTC. Its translation: CASSPGIGASYEQYF.

In the case of this clone: A junction end diverges from the germline sequence, so it may reflect a read error. This chain links TRBV7-7 with TRBJ2-5, with D perhaps matching TRBD1 (6 bases). Per the germline V gene, CDR1 is SSHAT and CDR2 is FNYEAQ (reference sequence). The CDR3 consists of 13 residues. DNA of the CDR3: TGTGCTAGCAGCTTGGACAGTCAAGAGACCCAGTACTTC. Translation: CASSLDSQETQYF.

This sequence joins TRBV7-2 and TRBJ2-5; the D gene is possibly TRBD1 (6 bases). Germline-derived CDR1 and CDR2 are SGHTA and FQGNSA. Trimming left V 4 bases short and J 1 base short, with 13 bases between. The CDR3 contains 15 residues. The CDR3 coding sequence is TGTGCCAGCAGCTCTCGTATGACAGGCCAAGAGACCCAGTACTTC. It codes for CASSSRMTGQETQYF. The complete variable domain, with remaining parts taken from reference TRBV7-2 and TRBJ2-5, reads GAGVSQSPSNKVTEKGKDVELRCDPISGHTALYWYRQSLGQGLEFLIYFQGNSAPDKSGLPSDRFSAERTGGSVSTLTIQRTQQEDSAVYLCASSSRMTGQETQYFGPGTRLLVL.

V is TRBV18 and J is TRBJ2-1; TRBD2 agrees at 10 bases. CDR3 size: 15 residues. The V segment lost 3 bases and the J segment 5 bases; nucleotides outside the gene matches: 4. Looked up from germline, CDR1 is KGHSH and CDR2 is LQKENI. The CDR3 region is CASSPLAGENNEQFF. The CDR3 DNA reads as TGTGCCAGCTCACCCCTAGCGGGAGAGAACAATGAGCAGTTCTTC. Filled out from reference TRBV18 and TRBJ2-1, the complete variable domain reads NAGVMQNPRHLVRRRGQEARLRCSPMKGHSHVYWYRQLPEEGLKFMVYLQKENIIDESGMPKERFSAEFPKEGPSILRIQQVVRGDSAAYFCASSPLAGENNEQFFGPGTRLTVL.